Reported below is one T cell receptor (beta chain). The antigen it binds to is not known. No much larger clonotype is one base removed from it; base qualities were not supplied. The cohort was made up of almost 40 patients with surgically resected non-small-cell lung cancer, each of whom had both a primary tumor specimen and a brain metastasis specimen. The tumor specimens used were formalin-fixed, paraffin-embedded tissues taken from archives. The source of the sample is a study of brain metastases from non-small cell lung cancer (dated by TCRdb to between 2018 and 2021). Regarding the research as a whole: The study profiled the immune microenvironment of paired resected primary tumors and brain metastases from non-small-cell lung cancer patients. Results the study describes overall, beyond this receptor: T-cell infiltration was lower in brain metastases than in primary tumors (P < 0.001). Paired brain metastases and primary tumors largely shared TCR repertoires, although T-cell densities in the metastases were sparse. T-cell clones were apparently expanded in almost 65% of brain metastases relative to the matched primary tumors.

The CDR3 spans 14 residues, from the cysteine through the phenylalanine. This entry keeps only the CDR3 DNA: 42 bases, framed from base 1. V is reduced by 4 bases and J by 0 bases, leaving a spacing of 11 bases between them. The CDR1 and CDR2 encoded by the germline V gene are SGHDT and YYEEEE. The library was produced with the immunoSEQ multiplex PCR assay. Alongside a 770-gene immune expression panel, the team sequenced the T-cell receptor beta chain repertoire. TCRdb obtained this table from immuneACCESS and retained in-frame rearrangements with V and J assigned. These tables miss some clones; where compared with another copy, unresolved V genes account for less than half of the shortfall, and the remainder is unexplained. The sample includes roughly 3,500 clones, with roughly nine tenths observed a single time. Clones ranked in the top ten supply roughly 3.2% of the sample.

Sequenced sample: primary lung tumor tissue. What this sample's cell subset or site label stands for: primary lung tumor paired with brain metastasis. The clonotype originates from a donor at least 40 years old with non-small cell lung cancer. The sequence joins TRBV5-6 to TRBJ2-7; the D gene identity is not certain. The nucleotide sequence is TGTGCCAGCAGCGTGGATAGGAGCTCCTACGAGCAGTACTTC. Translation gives CASSVDRSSYEQYF. Supplemented by the reference TRBV5-6 and TRBJ2-7 proteins around the CDR3, the complete variable domain is DAGVTQSPTHLIKTRGQQVTLRCSPKSGHDTVSWYQQALGQGPQFIFQYYEEEERQRGNFPDRFSGHQFPNYSSELNVNALLLGDSALYLCASSVDRSSYEQYFGPGTRLTVT.